Described below is a single T cell receptor beta chain sequence and its context. The antigen is unknown. V shed 4 bases, J shed 9 bases, and the junction held 6 bases outside the gene matches. The CDR3 has 13 amino acids. The germline gives CDR1 SGHRS, CDR2 YFSETQ. The assay was immunoSEQ multiplex PCR, and TCRdb's table has in-frame clones only and misses some. The table shows 120,000 or so clones, with roughly 77% occurring only once. The sample belongs to a study of a mutant IDH1 vaccine in newly diagnosed glioma. Study as a whole: Eight vaccine injections were given to patients in weeks 1, 3, 5, 7, 11, 15, 19 and 23. Treated patients had a mean age of approximately 40 years and a roughly 62% male, around 38% female split.

Time point of the sample: week 11, during vaccination. All doses held 300 ug of mutant IDH1 20-mer peptide, with topical imiquimod. Study results and caveats: Vaccine-induced responses were seen in more than 90% of patients, spanning several MHC alleles. Shifts in the top peripheral T cell clonotypes seemed unrelated to pseudoprogression.

The TCR sequence derives from a man aged 40-55 years with glioma. V usage is TRBV5-1 and J usage is TRBJ2-1, with 8 bases aligning to TRBD2. This specimen was PBMCs, taken from a glioma patient whose treatment included an IDH1 peptide vaccine. The CDR3, as DNA: TGCGCCAGCAGCGCGGGACTAGGGGGTGAGCAGTTCTTC. This encodes CASSAGLGGEQFF.